The rows below give T cell receptor beta chains drawn from one sample of a study of regulatory T cells in long-lasting Graves disease. TCRdb reanalysed the multiplex PCR reads using MiXCR and keeps one entry per CDR3 protein. In the table there are over 500,000 distinct CDR3 sequences, about 16% of which are singletons. These same records also appear under a second study, on T cells in Graves' hyperthyroidism and ophthalmopathy.

Sequenced material: peripheral blood mononuclear cells (PBMCs), taken at new diagnosis, from a patient treated with antithyroid drugs. The receptor set was obtained from a man between 18 and 29 years old with Graves disease. Each CDR3 is given without its conserved first and last residue. The order of the fields is V gene, J gene, CDR3 protein.

TRBV6-1	TRBJ2-7	ASSPHLDSLAYEQY
TRBV5-1	TRBJ1-1	ASSGDSMNTEAF
TRBV6-5	TRBJ2-1	ASSYNGGTDEQF
TRBV6-1	TRBJ1-2	ASTTGPVGSGGGYT
TRBV5-4	TRBJ2-5	ASSLAGGTQETQY
TRBV24-1	TRBJ1-1	ATSDLIGQGGAF
TRBV12-3/TRBV12-4	TRBJ1-1	ASSLSLFTEAF
TRBV6-2/TRBV6-3	TRBJ1-4	ASIPGGPNEKLF
TRBV27	TRBJ1-1	ASGQTGGSTEAF
TRBV20-1	TRBJ2-1	SAREPGTVVHNEQF
TRBV9	TRBJ2-3	ASSVGLAGGSDTQY
TRBV25-1	TRBJ2-5	ASSGGVGTQY